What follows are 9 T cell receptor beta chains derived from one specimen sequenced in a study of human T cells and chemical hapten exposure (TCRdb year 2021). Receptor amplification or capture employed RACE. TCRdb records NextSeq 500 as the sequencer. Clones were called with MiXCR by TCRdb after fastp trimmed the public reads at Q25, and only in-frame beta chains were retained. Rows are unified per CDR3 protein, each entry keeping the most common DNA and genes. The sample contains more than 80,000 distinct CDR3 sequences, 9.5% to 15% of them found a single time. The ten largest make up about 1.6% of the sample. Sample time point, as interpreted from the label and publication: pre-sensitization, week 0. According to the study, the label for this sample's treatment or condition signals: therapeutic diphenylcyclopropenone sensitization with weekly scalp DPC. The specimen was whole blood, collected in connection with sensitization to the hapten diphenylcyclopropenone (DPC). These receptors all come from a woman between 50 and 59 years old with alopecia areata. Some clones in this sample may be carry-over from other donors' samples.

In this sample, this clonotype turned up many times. CDR3 bases: TGTGCCAGCAGTGAACCGGGACTAGCGGCTAAAGAGACCCAGTACTTC. This gives the protein CASSEPGLAAKETQYF. V is TRBV25-1 and J is TRBJ2-5; 11 bases match TRBD2. This CDR3 comprises 16 residues. Germline V gene lookup returns CDR1 MGHDK and CDR2 SYGVNS. V dropped 2 bases and J dropped 3; count of bases not matched to a gene: 5. The variable domain in full, completed from reference TRBV25-1 and TRBJ2-5, reads EADIYQTPRYLVIGTGKKITLECSQTMGHDKMYWYQQDPGMELHLIHYSYGVNSTEKGDLSSESTVSRIRTEHFPLTLESARPSHTSQYLCASSEPGLAAKETQYFGPGTRLLVL.

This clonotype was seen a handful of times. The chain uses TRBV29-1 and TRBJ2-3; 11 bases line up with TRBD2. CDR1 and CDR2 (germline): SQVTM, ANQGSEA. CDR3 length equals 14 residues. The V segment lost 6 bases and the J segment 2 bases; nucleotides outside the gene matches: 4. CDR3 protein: CSVGTSGPTDTQYF. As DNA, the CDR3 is TGCAGCGTGGGGACTAGCGGTCCCACAGATACGCAGTATTTT.

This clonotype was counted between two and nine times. This CDR3 is CASSWGIFNTGELFF. The CDR3 coding sequence is TGTGCCAGCAGTTGGGGAATATTCAACACCGGGGAGCTGTTTTTT. This sequence joins TRBV6-7 and TRBJ2-2, with no clear D. TRBV6-7 is an ORF; its function is uncertain. The CDR3 is made up of 15 amino acids. With 4 bases removed from V and 2 bases from J, the gap between germline ends came to 11 bases.

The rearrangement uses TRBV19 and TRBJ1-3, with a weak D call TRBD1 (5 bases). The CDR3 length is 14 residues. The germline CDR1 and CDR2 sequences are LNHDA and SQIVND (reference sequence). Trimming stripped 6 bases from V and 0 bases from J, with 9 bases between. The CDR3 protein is CASRWTLSGNTIYF. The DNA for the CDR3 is TGTGCCAGTAGATGGACACTCTCTGGAAACACCATATATTTT.

The chain's CDR3 is CASSPGTDAQYF. The CDR3 coding sequence is TGTGCCAGCAGTCCGGGGACTGATGCGCAGTATTTT. The chain recombines TRBV12-3 or TRBV12-4 with TRBJ2-3, with D maybe TRBD2 (6 bases). V was trimmed by 5 bases and J by 10 bases, leaving 13 bases between them. This CDR3 has 12 amino acids.

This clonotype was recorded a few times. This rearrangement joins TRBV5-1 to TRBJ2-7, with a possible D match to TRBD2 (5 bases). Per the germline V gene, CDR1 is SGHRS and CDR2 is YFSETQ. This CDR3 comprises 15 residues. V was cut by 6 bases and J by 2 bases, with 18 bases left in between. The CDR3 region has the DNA TGCGCCAGCACGTCCCCCGAGGGCCCGGCCTACGAGCAGTACTTC. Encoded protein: CASTSPEGPAYEQYF. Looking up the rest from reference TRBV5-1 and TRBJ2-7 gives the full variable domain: KAGVTQTPRYLIKTRGQQVTLSCSPISGHRSVSWYQQTPGQGLQFLFEYFSETQRNKGNFPGRFSGRQFSNSRSEMNVSTLELGDSALYLCASTSPEGPAYEQYFGPGTRLTVT.

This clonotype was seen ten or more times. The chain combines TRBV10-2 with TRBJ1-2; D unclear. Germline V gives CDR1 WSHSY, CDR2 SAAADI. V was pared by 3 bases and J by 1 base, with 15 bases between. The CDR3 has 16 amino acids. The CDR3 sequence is CASSDPRRGVNYGYTF. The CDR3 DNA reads TGCGCCAGCAGTGATCCGCGCCGTGGGGTTAACTATGGCTACACCTTC.

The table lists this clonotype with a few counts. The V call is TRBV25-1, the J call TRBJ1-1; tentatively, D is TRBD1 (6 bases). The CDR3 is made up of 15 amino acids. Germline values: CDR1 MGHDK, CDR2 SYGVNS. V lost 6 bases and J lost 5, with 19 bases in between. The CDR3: CASSPVRGRETEAFF. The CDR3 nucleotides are TGTGCCAGCAGCCCCGTTCGGGGGCGGGAGACTGAAGCTTTCTTT.

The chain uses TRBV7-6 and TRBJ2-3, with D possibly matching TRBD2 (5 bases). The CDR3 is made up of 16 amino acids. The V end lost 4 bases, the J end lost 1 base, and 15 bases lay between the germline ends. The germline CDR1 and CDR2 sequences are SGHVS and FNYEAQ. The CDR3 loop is CASSSAAGWGTDTQYF. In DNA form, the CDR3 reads TGTGCCAGCAGCTCCGCCGCGGGCTGGGGCACAGATACGCAGTATTTT.